The sample holds many counts of the clone carrying this TCR beta chain. Its antigen is still unknown. Amplification targeted TCR beta CDR3 regions from RNA transcripts. A first-round RT-PCR of the TCR CDR3 used the HTBI primer set. TCRdb processed the multiplex PCR reads anew with MiXCR; each CDR3 protein has one entry. The sample holds 500,000 to 800,000 distinct CDR3 sequences; about 15% are singletons and the top ten take approximately 13%. The data are from a study of T cells in Graves' hyperthyroidism and ophthalmopathy. Notes on the study in general: It was a median roughly 6.5 months before onset that the model predicted ophthalmopathy. Among thyroid clonotypes expanded above 0.001, most also appeared in blood.

Exclusion of a patient resulted from uncontrolled infection, other autoimmune disease, pregnancy or lactation. Diagnoses were established using clinical symptoms, serum thyroxine and TRAb, thyroid ultrasound and orbital computed tomography. The CDR3 has 18 residues. The V segment lost 8 bases and the J segment 3 bases; nucleotides outside the gene matches: 11. Germline lookup yields CDR1 SGHTA and CDR2 FQGNSA. The clonotype was recovered from a woman between 50 and 59 years old with Graves' ophthalmopathy. The chain employs TRBV7-2 and TRBJ2-2, with 14 bases that match TRBD2. The sample consisted of blood. DNA of the CDR3: TGTGCCAGCCGGGGACTAGCGGGAGTCCAGAGCTACACCGGGGAGCTGTTTTTT. It translates to CASRGLAGVQSYTGELFF.